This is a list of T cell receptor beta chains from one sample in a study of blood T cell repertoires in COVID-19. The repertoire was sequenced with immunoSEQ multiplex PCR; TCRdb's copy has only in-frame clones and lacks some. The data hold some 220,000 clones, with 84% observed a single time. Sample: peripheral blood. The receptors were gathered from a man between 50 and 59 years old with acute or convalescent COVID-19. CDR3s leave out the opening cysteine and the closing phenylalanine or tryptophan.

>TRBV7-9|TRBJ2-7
ASSLYGQGPYEQY
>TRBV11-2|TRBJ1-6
ASSLGSRTLYSPLH
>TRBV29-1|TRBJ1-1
SVGGRGVAEAF
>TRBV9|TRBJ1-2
ASSVRQGYGYT
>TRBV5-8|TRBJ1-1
ASSPLDSNTEAF
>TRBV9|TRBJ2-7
ASSASDFTGAYEQY
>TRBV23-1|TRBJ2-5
ASSQSCLAGKSFETQY
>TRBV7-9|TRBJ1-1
ASSFGDFTEAF
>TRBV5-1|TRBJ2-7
ASRPRGEGDNEQY
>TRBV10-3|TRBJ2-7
AISDPTDRGIYEQY
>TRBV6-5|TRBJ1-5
ASSSLGGSRQPQH
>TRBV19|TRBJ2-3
ASTVTGGNSDTQY
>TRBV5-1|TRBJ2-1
ASSLSAGDFNEQF
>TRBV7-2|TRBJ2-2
ASSWTSAGNTGELF
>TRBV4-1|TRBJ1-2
ASSLGPDTYGYT
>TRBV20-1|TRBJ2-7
TVGGSYEQY
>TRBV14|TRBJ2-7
ASSQVGQGSSRGLVPYEQY
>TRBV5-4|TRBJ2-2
ASSPNRGNTGELF
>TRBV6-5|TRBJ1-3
ASSYWAGSGNTIY
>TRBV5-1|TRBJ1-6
ASSLAGELSSPLH
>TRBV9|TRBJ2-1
ASSPVGKSYNEQF
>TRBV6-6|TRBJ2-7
ASSTGTVNSYEQY
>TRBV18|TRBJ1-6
ASSPQDTETLH
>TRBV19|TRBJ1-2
ASTKMRGPGGYT
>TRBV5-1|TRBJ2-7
ASSSGGQGVSYEQY
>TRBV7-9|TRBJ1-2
ASSDRGTGDYYT
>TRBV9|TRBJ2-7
ASSASGTGVPYEQY
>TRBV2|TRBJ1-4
ASSDWQGANEKLF
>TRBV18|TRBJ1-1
ASLGVVDTEAF
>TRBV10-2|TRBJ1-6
ASSESGTERYNSPLH
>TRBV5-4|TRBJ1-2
ASSLEAGNSNDGYT
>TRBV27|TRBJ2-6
ASSLSRTAGANVLT
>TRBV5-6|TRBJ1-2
ASSLTHRDGYT
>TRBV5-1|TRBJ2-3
ASSTGGGEDTQY
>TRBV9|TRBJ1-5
ASSVSANQPQH
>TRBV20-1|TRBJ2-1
SASSGHQGF
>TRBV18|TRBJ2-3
ASSPSSSDTQY
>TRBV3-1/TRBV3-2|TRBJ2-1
ASSRRGAGTNYNEQF
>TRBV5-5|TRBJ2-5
ASSPHGEYQETQY
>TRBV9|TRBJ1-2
ASSADRGGYT
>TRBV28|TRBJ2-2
ASSLLGSGTGELF
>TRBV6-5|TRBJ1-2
ASSSLGTGGNGYT
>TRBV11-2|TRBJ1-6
ASSLLRDSYNSPLH
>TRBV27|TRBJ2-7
ASSLRGSSTY
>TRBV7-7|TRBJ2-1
ASSLDAGGPDEQF
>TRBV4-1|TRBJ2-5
ASRKLAGEYQETQY
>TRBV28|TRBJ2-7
ASSLGQAAEEQY
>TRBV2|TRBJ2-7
ASRPGQGAFEQY
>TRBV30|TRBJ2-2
AWSAVRGLGELF
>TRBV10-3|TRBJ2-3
ATNRGTDTQY
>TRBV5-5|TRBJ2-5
ASSLGGEETQY
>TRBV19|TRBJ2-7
ASSRTSGGPYEQY
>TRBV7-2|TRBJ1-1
ASSLSWGQGENTEAF